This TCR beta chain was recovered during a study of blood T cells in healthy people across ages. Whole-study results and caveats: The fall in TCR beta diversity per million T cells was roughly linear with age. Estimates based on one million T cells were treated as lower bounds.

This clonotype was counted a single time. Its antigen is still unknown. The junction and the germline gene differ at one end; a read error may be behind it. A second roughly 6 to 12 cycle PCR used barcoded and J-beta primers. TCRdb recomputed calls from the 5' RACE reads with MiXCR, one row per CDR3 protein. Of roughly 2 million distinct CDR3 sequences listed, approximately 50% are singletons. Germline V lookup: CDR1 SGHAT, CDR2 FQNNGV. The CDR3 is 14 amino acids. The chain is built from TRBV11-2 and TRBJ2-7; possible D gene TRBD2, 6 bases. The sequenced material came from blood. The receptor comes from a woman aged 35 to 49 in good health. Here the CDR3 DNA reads TGTGCCAGCAGCTATGGGACTTTAAAGGGCGAGCAGTATTTC. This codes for CASSYGTLKGEQYF.